Sequencing of this TCR beta chain was carried out in a study of beta chain features in type 1 diabetes. As for the study in general: Over all samples combined, about 99,000,000 sorted cells were examined.

This clone was seen more than once but under ten times. As yet, its antigen is unknown. Trimming cost V 4 bases and J 5 bases; bases outside gene matches: 14. Per the germline V gene, CDR1 is SGDLS and CDR2 is YYNGEE. The CDR3 loop spans 17 amino acids. Of the isolated RNA, all was reverse transcribed, and so the sequenced material was expressed TCRB transcripts. Samples of naive, central memory and regulatory T cells yielded a mean of around 3.5 million reads. Generated by immunoSEQ multiplex PCR, the TCRdb table keeps only in-frame clones and is missing some. The data show about 350,000 clones, roughly a fifth seen once. Study-wide findings and caveats: For TCRB rearrangement, an influence of HLA type remained unresolved here. Fewer junction insertions and more nucleotide deletions appeared in type 1 diabetes patients.

Sequences were obtained from naive CD4+ T cells from blood. V is TRBV9 and J is TRBJ2-7, with 11 bases identical to TRBD2. The receptor was isolated from a woman aged 18-29 years in good health. The CDR3 bases are TGTGCCAGCAGCCCCCTGTTAGCGGGAGGGCCGTACGACGAGCAGTACTTC. It encodes CASSPLLAGGPYDEQYF. The full variable domain, in which reference TRBV9 and TRBJ2-7 provide the parts outside the CDR3, is DSGVTQTPKHLITATGQRVTLRCSPRSGDLSVYWYQQSLDQGLQFLIQYYNGEERAKGNILERFSAQQFPDLHSELNLSSLELGDSALYFCASSPLLAGGPYDEQYFGPGTRLTVT.